Below are 22 T cell receptor beta chains sequenced from a single sample in a study of graft-versus-host responses after intestinal transplantation. These receptors have no identified antigens. Here immunoSEQ multiplex PCR was the method, and the copy in TCRdb shows in-frame clones only, minus some. The table lists roughly 100,000 clones, more than 85% of them singletons, with around 1% in the top ten. Material: unstimulated CD8+ T cells sorted from spleen or lymph node cells, obtained before intestinal transplant. These receptors were taken from a human donor who received an intestinal transplant.

This rearrangement joins TRBV12-2 to TRBJ1-6; the table's D call of TRBD1 was not tested on the DNA. TRBV12-2 is assigned pseudogene status. The CDR3 is made up of 16 amino acids. CDR3: CASRLVRDRYNSPLHF. CDR3 nucleotides: TGTGCAAGTCGCTTAGTGCGGGACAGATATAATTCACCCCTCCACTTT.

The genes are TRBV7-8 and TRBJ2-2; 12 bases agree with TRBD2. In germline, CDR1 is SGHVS, CDR2 FQNEAQ. V shed 5 bases, J shed 4 bases, and the junction held 5 bases outside the gene matches. The CDR3 has 16 amino acids. CDR3 protein: CASSLPGLAGTGELFF. The CDR3 nucleotides read TGTGCCAGCAGCCTACCGGGACTAGCGGGCACCGGGGAGCTGTTTTTT.

In this sample, this clone turned up once. The CDR3 nucleotides are TGTGCCAGCAGTGAAGGACAGCAAGTTAATCAGCCCCAGCATTTT. It translates to CASSEGQQVNQPQHF. V gene TRBV2 combines with J gene TRBJ1-5; tentatively, D is TRBD1 (5 bases). CDR3 length: 15 residues. V lost 1 base to trimming and J lost 4 bases, with 11 bases between them. Germline CDR1 and CDR2: SNHLY and FYNNEI.

This clone was detected a few times. This chain uses TRBV5-8 with TRBJ2-1, with D perhaps matching TRBD2 (6 bases). CDR3 length: 12 amino acids. Per the germline V gene, CDR1 is SGHTS and CDR2 is YDEGEE. The V gene lost 1 base and the J gene lost 12 bases, with 11 bases spanning the gap. CDR3 nucleotides: TGTGCCAGCAGCTTGATCGGCGGGACGCAGTTCTTC. Translation: CASSLIGGTQFF.

V gene TRBV19 combines with J gene TRBJ2-7; D remains unclear. The V gene lost 4 bases and the J gene lost 1 base, with 20 bases spanning the gap. Germline CDR1 and CDR2: LNHDA and SQIVND (reference sequence). The CDR3 consists of 17 residues. The CDR3 loop reads CASSTRHAPSTSYEQYF. The CDR3 region has the DNA TGTGCCAGTAGTACTCGGCACGCACCATCAACTTCCTACGAGCAGTACTTC.

J is TRBJ2-1 and V is TRBV7-8; 15 bases agree with TRBD2. With V trimmed by 4 bases and J by 6 bases, 10 bases remained unmatched. The CDR3 length is 18 residues. Germline V gene lookup returns CDR1 SGHVS and CDR2 FQNEAQ. The CDR3 spells CASSWPGLAGGFGNEQFF. Written as DNA, the CDR3 is TGTGCCAGCAGCTGGCCGGGACTAGCGGGGGGTTTTGGCAATGAGCAGTTCTTC.

The V call is TRBV4-1, the J call TRBJ2-7; D is unclear. V lost 0 bases and J 6 bases, leaving 15 bases between the germline ends. Germline V lookup: CDR1 MGHRA, CDR2 YSYEKL. CDR3 length equals 15 residues. CDR3 amino acids: CASSQDPGVTGEQYF. Written as DNA, the CDR3 is TGCGCCAGCAGCCAAGATCCGGGCGTAACCGGCGAGCAGTACTTC.

The chain combines TRBV25-1 with TRBJ2-1; unclear D gene. Germline CDR1 MGHDK, CDR2 SYGVNS. V gave up 1 base and J gave up 9 bases, with 7 bases separating them. The CDR3 spans 12 residues. This CDR3 reads CASSESFGEQFF. The CDR3, as DNA: TGTGCCAGCAGTGAATCTTTCGGTGAGCAGTTCTTC.

The CDR3 sequence: CASSPRASGGYEQYF. CDR3 sequence (DNA): TGTGCCAGCAGTCCAAGGGCCTCGGGGGGCTACGAGCAGTACTTC. V usage is TRBV5-5 and J usage is TRBJ2-7; 7 bases map to TRBD2. This CDR3 has 15 residues. The germline gives CDR1 SGHKS, CDR2 YYEKEE (reference sequence). Trimming at V came to 5 bases and at J to 3 bases, leaving 11 bases not matched to a gene.

This sequence joins TRBV28 and TRBJ1-6, with D possibly TRBD1 on 6 matching bases. V lost 6 bases to trimming and J lost 10 bases, with 16 bases between them. Germline CDR1 MDHEN, CDR2 SYDVKM. This CDR3 is 14 amino acids long. The CDR3 sequence: CASSLTGLGSPLHF. The DNA for the CDR3 is TGTGCCAGCAGCTTAACAGGGCTCGGATCACCCCTCCACTTT.

Comment on this clone: Germline is not matched at one junction end, which may reflect a read error. This rearrangement joins TRBV6-6 to TRBJ1-4; maybe TRBD1 (5 bases). The CDR3 runs to 13 residues. Germline CDR1 and CDR2: MNHNY and SVGAGI (reference sequence). The CDR3 reads CASSWGSNEELFF. CDR3 bases: TGTGCCAGTTCCTGGGGGTCTAATGAAGAACTGTTTTTT.

This CDR3 is CASSGAADGGNTIYF. Written as DNA, the CDR3 is TGTGCCAGCAGTGGGGCCGCGGACGGTGGAAACACCATATATTTT. The gene calls are TRBV2 and TRBJ1-3, with D uncertain. This CDR3 is 15 amino acids long. Trimming took off 4 bases at V and 3 bases at J, with 13 bases between the two ends. Germline CDR1 reads SNHLY; CDR2 reads FYNNEI.

The chain links TRBV4-2 to TRBJ2-1; a possible D gene is TRBD2 (6 bases). The CDR3 covers 13 residues. Trimming took 3 bases from V and 8 from J, leaving 11 bases between them. Germline values: CDR1 LGHNA, CDR2 YNFKEQ. The CDR3: CASSHLSGDEQFF. Written as DNA, the CDR3 is TGTGCCAGCAGCCATCTCTCGGGGGATGAGCAGTTCTTC.

The chain employs TRBV5-1 and TRBJ1-1; possible D gene TRBD1, 6 bases. This CDR3 has 15 amino acids. The germline CDR1 and CDR2 sequences are SGHRS and YFSETQ. V lost 0 bases to trimming and J lost 1 base, with 10 bases between them. The CDR3 DNA follows: TGCGCCAGCAGCTTGGGTTGGGGGCGGAACACTGAAGCTTTCTTT. Amino acid sequence: CASSLGWGRNTEAFF.

J is TRBJ1-5 and V is TRBV7-9; maybe TRBD1 (6 bases). V lost 5 bases, J lost 5 bases, and 16 bases lay in between. Germline assignment: CDR1 SEHNR and CDR2 FQNEAQ (reference sequence). This CDR3 region has 15 residues. CDR3 sequence (DNA): TGTGCCAGCAGCCAGTGGGGGGGGGCTGATCAGCCCCAGCATTTT. This gives the protein CASSQWGGADQPQHF.

The chain carries TRBV27 and TRBJ1-2; the D is unclear. Trimming shortened V by 4 bases and J by 4 bases, and 19 bases separated the two germline ends. Germline V gene sequence: CDR1 MNHEY, CDR2 SMNVEV (reference sequence). The CDR3 has 16 amino acids. The CDR3: CASSYKGLDFRYGYTF. CDR3 coding DNA: TGTGCCAGCAGTTATAAAGGGTTGGATTTCCGCTATGGCTACACCTTC.

V is TRBV13 and J is TRBJ2-5; 8 bases are shared with TRBD2. The CDR3 length is 14 residues. Per germline, CDR1 PRHDT and CDR2 FYEKMQ (reference sequence). The junction had 1 base not matched to a gene; V was cut back by 0 bases and J by 4 bases. For the CDR3, the DNA is TGTGCCAGCAGCTTAGGTACTAGCGGAGAGACCCAGTACTTC. The encoded protein is CASSLGTSGETQYF. The complete variable domain, with remaining parts taken from reference TRBV13 and TRBJ2-5, reads AAGVIQSPRHLIKEKRETATLKCYPIPRHDTVYWYQQGPGQDPQFLISFYEKMQSDKGSIPDRFSAQQFSDYHSELNMSSLELGDSALYFCASSLGTSGETQYFGPGTRLLVL.

The chain couples TRBV6-6 to TRBJ2-1, with D maybe TRBD1 (6 bases). Trimming left V 2 bases short and J 8 bases short, with 19 bases between. CDR1 and CDR2 from the germline V gene are MNHNY and SVGAGI (reference sequence). The CDR3 loop spans 16 amino acids. The CDR3 nucleotides read TGTGCCAGCAGTTACGGGAGACAGGACAGAGGGGATGAGCAGTTCTTC. It encodes CASSYGRQDRGDEQFF.

This chain joins TRBV5-6 and TRBJ2-7; D unclear. The germline V gene has CDR1 SGHDT and CDR2 YYEEEE. The CDR3 sequence is 15 residues long. Deletions cut 6 bases from V and 2 bases from J, with 18 bases between. CDR3 nucleotide sequence: TGTGCCAGCAACAATCGGGCCCGCCCTACCTACGAGCAGTACTTC. Residues: CASNNRARPTYEQYF.

This clone has only one observation. The chain has TRBV6-6 and TRBJ2-1; D may correspond to TRBD1 or TRBD2 (5 bases each). CDR3 length: 16 amino acids. The germline CDR1 and CDR2 sequences are MNHNY and SVGAGI (reference sequence). With 0 bases removed from V and 4 bases from J, the gap between germline ends came to 13 bases. CDR3 amino acids: CASSYSVGDEYNEQFF. Written as DNA, the CDR3 is TGTGCCAGCAGTTACTCGGTGGGGGATGAATACAATGAGCAGTTCTTC.

Here the CDR3 reads CASSLRGGVVETQYF. CDR3 nucleotides: TGTGCCAGCAGCTTAAGGGGAGGAGTGGTGGAGACCCAGTACTTC. The V and J genes are TRBV11-1 and TRBJ2-5; the D gene is possibly TRBD2 (6 bases). The CDR3 covers 15 residues. V was shortened by 2 bases and J by 5 bases, with 15 bases between the two germline ends. In germline, CDR1 is SGHAT, CDR2 FQDESV (reference sequence).

The chain joins TRBV27 to TRBJ2-7; 8 nucleotides match TRBD1. Looked up from germline, CDR1 is MNHEY and CDR2 is SMNVEV (reference sequence). The J segment lost 3 bases and the V segment lost 7 bases, leaving 11 bases of the junction unmatched. This CDR3 is 15 amino acids long. The CDR3 protein is CASIGAGGVFYEQYF. CDR3 coding DNA: TGTGCCAGCATTGGGGCAGGGGGCGTTTTCTACGAGCAGTACTTC.